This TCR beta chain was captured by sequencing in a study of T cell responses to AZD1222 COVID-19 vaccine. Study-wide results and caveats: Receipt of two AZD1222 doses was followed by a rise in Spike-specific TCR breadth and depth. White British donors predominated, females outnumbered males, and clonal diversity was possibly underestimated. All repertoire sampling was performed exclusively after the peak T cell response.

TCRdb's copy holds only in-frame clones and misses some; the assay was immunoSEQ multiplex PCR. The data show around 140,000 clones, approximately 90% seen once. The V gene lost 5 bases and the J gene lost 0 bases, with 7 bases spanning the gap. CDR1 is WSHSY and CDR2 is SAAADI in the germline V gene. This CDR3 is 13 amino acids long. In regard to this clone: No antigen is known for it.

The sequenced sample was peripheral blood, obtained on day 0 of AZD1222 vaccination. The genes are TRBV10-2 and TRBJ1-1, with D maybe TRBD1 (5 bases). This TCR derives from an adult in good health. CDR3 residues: CASSQGMNTEAFF. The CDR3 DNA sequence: TGCGCCAGCAGTCAGGGTATGAACACTGAAGCTTTCTTT.